The clone carrying this T cell receptor (beta chain) has a count of ten or more. Its antigen is undetermined. The germline V gene encodes CDR1 MGHDK and CDR2 SYGVNS. The junction had 18 bases not matched to a gene; V was cut back by 8 bases and J by 5 bases. CDR3 length: 16 amino acids. This record belongs to a study of T cells after yellow fever vaccination. Findings and caveats of the study: Just a small share of clonotypes turned up in the CD4 compartment as well as the CD8 compartment. Researchers report a weaker secondary response that nonetheless peaked faster, day 5 versus 15. FACS-sorted repertoires could harbor abundant contaminating bulk-population clonotypes.

TCR cDNA, made by 5'RACE template switching, carried an added universal primer site and UMIs. TCRdb re-called the 5' RACE reads through MiXCR, storing one row per CDR3 protein. The sample lists about 75,000 distinct CDR3 sequences, 7.3% occurring once. The source material was CD8+ T cells sorted from PBMCs, sampled roughly 10 days after the first yellow fever vaccination. The TCR was taken from a man younger than 35 who received the YFV17D yellow fever vaccine. V gene TRBV25-1 combines with J gene TRBJ2-7, with 7 bases fitting TRBD1. This CDR3 reads CASATPTLTGIHEQYF. The CDR3 nucleotides read TGTGCCAGCGCAACCCCGACCTTGACAGGGATCCACGAGCAGTACTTC.